Listed below are T cell receptor beta chains from one sample, sequenced in a study of T-cell memory formation after mild COVID-19. TCRdb used MiXCR to reprocess the 5' RACE reads, holding one entry per CDR3 protein. The data show roughly 510,000 distinct CDR3 sequences, with 15% to 20% seen just once and around 8.1% held by the top ten. Sequenced material: PBMCs or a T cell subset sorted from them (not recorded which). All receptors come from an adult woman who had mild COVID-19 (a few samples of this study predate the infection). Cell type and time point are not known. Both conserved end residues are part of each CDR3. Fields, in order: V gene, clone size, D gene, J gene, CDR3 DNA, CDR3 protein. D genes are given only for firm matches. The size entry is marked missing in some rows and otherwise reads once, few, many or a size class.

V: TRBV5-6
size: few
D: NA
J: TRBJ1-4
DNA: TGTGCCAGCAGCTACAAGGGGGAAGATGCTGAAAAACTGTTTTTT
CDR3: CASSYKGEDAEKLFF

V: TRBV15
size: NA
D: TRBD2
J: TRBJ2-7
DNA: TGTGCCACCAGTTTACTAGCGGGTGGCCGCTACGAGCAGTACTTC
CDR3: CATSLLAGGRYEQYF

V: TRBV5-6
size: NA
D: NA
J: TRBJ1-5
DNA: TGTGCCAGCAGCACGGGACACCTGAGCAATCAGCCCCAGCATTTT
CDR3: CASSTGHLSNQPQHF

V: TRBV4-3
size: NA
D: TRBD2
J: TRBJ2-2
DNA: TGCGCCAGCAGCCAAAACAGCGGGATGAACACCGGGGAGCTGTTTTTT
CDR3: CASSQNSGMNTGELFF

V: TRBV7-2
size: NA
D: NA
J: TRBJ2-3
DNA: TGTGCCAGCAGCTTAGGTCGTCAGCGACGTACAGATACGCAGTATTTT
CDR3: CASSLGRQRRTDTQYF

V: TRBV7-2
size: few
D: NA
J: TRBJ2-1
DNA: TGTGCCAGCAGCTTTGAAGTTGGGGAGCAGTTCTTC
CDR3: CASSFEVGEQFF

V: TRBV30
size: NA
D: TRBD2
J: TRBJ2-7
DNA: TGTGCCTGGACCTTTACAACTAGCGGGATTTCTTCCTACGAGCAGTACTTC
CDR3: CAWTFTTSGISSYEQYF

V: TRBV11-3
size: NA
D: TRBD2
J: TRBJ2-1
DNA: TGTGCCAGAAGCTGGGCTAGCGGGAGGGCCGGATACAATGAGCAGTTCTTC
CDR3: CARSWASGRAGYNEQFF

V: TRBV7-2
size: once
D: NA
J: TRBJ1-5
DNA: TGTGCCAGCAGTCGGGACACAACCTTACAGCCCCAGCATTTT
CDR3: CASSRDTTLQPQHF

V: TRBV12-3/TRBV12-4
size: few
D: NA
J: TRBJ2-1
DNA: NA
CDR3: CATCAIRSHEQFF

V: TRBV5-1
size: few
D: TRBD1
J: TRBJ1-5
DNA: TGCGCCAGCAGCACAGGGGCCAATCAGCCCCAGCATTTT
CDR3: CASSTGANQPQHF

V: TRBV24-1
size: few
D: TRBD2
J: TRBJ2-2
DNA: TGTGCCACCAGTGATTCCCGGGGGGGCCGGTACACCGGGGAGCTGTTTTTT
CDR3: CATSDSRGGRYTGELFF

V: TRBV24-1
size: NA
D: NA
J: TRBJ1-2
DNA: TGTGCCACCAGCCTTCAGGGTTATGTAGGCTACACCTTC
CDR3: CATSLQGYVGYTF

V: TRBV12-3/TRBV12-4
size: few
D: NA
J: TRBJ2-7
DNA: TGTGCCAGCACGCAGGATCTCTACGAGCAGTACTTC
CDR3: CASTQDLYEQYF

V: TRBV5-6
size: many
D: NA
J: TRBJ2-3
DNA: TGTGCCAGCAGCTTGGATCGTGGTCTAGCAGATACGCAGTATTTT
CDR3: CASSLDRGLADTQYF

V: TRBV12-3/TRBV12-4
size: NA
D: NA
J: TRBJ1-4
DNA: TGTGCCAGCTCCTCGGGGGAGAGGTTTGTAAAACTGTTTTTT
CDR3: CASSSGERFVKLFF

V: TRBV29-1
size: NA
D: NA
J: TRBJ2-7
DNA: TGCAGCGTTGTAGGAAGGCCGCGGGGCGAGCAGTACTTC
CDR3: CSVVGRPRGEQYF

V: TRBV10-3
size: few
D: TRBD2
J: TRBJ2-1
DNA: TGTGCCATCAGTGAGTTTAATAGCGGGATTAGTGGCAATGAGCAGTTCTTC
CDR3: CAISEFNSGISGNEQFF

V: TRBV5-5
size: NA
D: NA
J: TRBJ1-5
DNA: TGTGCCAGCAGCCTACAGGGTCTGTGGAATCAGCCCCAGCATTTT
CDR3: CASSLQGLWNQPQHF

V: TRBV6-5
size: NA
D: TRBD1
J: TRBJ2-7
DNA: TGTGCCAGCAGTTACGACAGGGTCGCCTACGAGCAGTACTTC
CDR3: CASSYDRVAYEQYF